Listed below are T cell receptor beta chains from one sample, sequenced in a study of graft-versus-host responses after intestinal transplantation. Produced via immunoSEQ multiplex PCR; TCRdb's table is partial and in-frame only. The profile shows around 21,000 clones, about 33% of them singletons. The source material was alloreactive CD8+ T cells from a mixed lymphocyte reaction culture, sampled before intestinal transplant. The origin of the receptors is a human patient who received an intestinal transplant. Both conserved end residues are trimmed from each CDR3. D genes are given only for firm matches.

>TRBV6-6|TRBD1|TRBJ2-1
ASSYPGQGKDEQF
>TRBV6-5|.|TRBJ2-7
ASSSREAWPSEQY
>TRBV9|TRBD2|TRBJ2-1
ASCPWGGASYNEQF
>TRBV27|.|TRBJ2-2
ASSEGGELF
>TRBV6-1|.|TRBJ2-5
ASSEDPAYQETQY
>TRBV7-9|TRBD2|TRBJ2-5
ASSFSGSVEETQY
>TRBV5-4|.|TRBJ2-2
ASTIGSGGELF
>TRBV7-9|.|TRBJ2-3
ASSLPGGPSTDTQY
>TRBV2|.|TRBJ2-3
ASSDRAFTSTDTQY
>TRBV4-3|.|TRBJ1-5
ASSQGGQPQH
>TRBV4-1|TRBD1|TRBJ1-5
ASSQNTGDSNQPQH
>TRBV19|TRBD1|TRBJ2-7
ASSSGTGGYEQY
>TRBV6-5|.|TRBJ1-5
ASSYRVDQPQH
>TRBV7-6|.|TRBJ2-3
ASSLREGGYTDTQY
>TRBV5-1|TRBD1|TRBJ1-1
ASSLPTGGSTEAF
>TRBV7-9|.|TRBJ2-7
ASSETYEQY
>TRBV6-6|.|TRBJ2-5
ASSYRGGETQY
>TRBV10-2|TRBD2|TRBJ2-1
ASSEEGILAGPYNEQF
>TRBV6-6|.|TRBJ1-1
ASSNTNTEAF
>TRBV6-6|.|TRBJ2-7
ASSYLGSYEQY
>TRBV5-5|.|TRBJ2-7
ASSLACSARIEQY
>TRBV29-1|.|TRBJ1-1
SVERRTEAF
>TRBV7-6|.|TRBJ1-2
ASSLALQGPVYGYT
>TRBV11-2|.|TRBJ2-7
ASSLGPGESYEQY
>TRBV10-3|.|TRBJ2-2
ASSGPTINTGELF
>TRBV11-2|.|TRBJ2-3
ASHRAGPTDTQY
>TRBV19|.|TRBJ1-1
ASSILGVGGSTPTEAF
>TRBV6-6|.|TRBJ1-2
ASSLGQILNYGYT
>TRBV6-6|TRBD1|TRBJ2-7
ASSLQGSLTREQY
>TRBV19|.|TRBJ1-1
ASSVYTEAF
>TRBV21-1|.|TRBJ2-1
ASSKEALAGALYNEQF
>TRBV11-3|.|TRBJ2-6
ASSSGNRQSRANVLT
>TRBV18|.|TRBJ2-1
ASPFPTGFLIYSYNEQF
>TRBV5-6|.|TRBJ1-5
ASSQGGRNQPQH
>TRBV7-9|TRBD1|TRBJ2-7
ASTDRGGYEQY
>TRBV21-1|.|TRBJ2-7
ASSKVGRPTYEQY
>TRBV5-1|TRBD1|TRBJ2-5
ASSWDRQGIQETQY
>TRBV16|.|TRBJ1-1
ASSQFGGTEAF